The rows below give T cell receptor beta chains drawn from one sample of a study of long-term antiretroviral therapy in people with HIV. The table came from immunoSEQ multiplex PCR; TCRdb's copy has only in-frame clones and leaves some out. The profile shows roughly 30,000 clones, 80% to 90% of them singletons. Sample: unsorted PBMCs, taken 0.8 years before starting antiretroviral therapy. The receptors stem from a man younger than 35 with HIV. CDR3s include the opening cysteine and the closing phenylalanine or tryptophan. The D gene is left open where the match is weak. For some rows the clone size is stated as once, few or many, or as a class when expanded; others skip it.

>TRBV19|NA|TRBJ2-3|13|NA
TGTGCCAGTAGTATAGCTTCGGCAGATACGCAGTATTTT
CASSIASADTQYF
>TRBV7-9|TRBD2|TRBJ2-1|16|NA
TGTGCCAGCAGCTCCCCTAGCGGGAGCAGTCGCAATGAGCAGTTCTTC
CASSSPSGSSRNEQFF
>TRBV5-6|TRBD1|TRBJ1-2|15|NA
TGTGCCAGCGGAGAACAGGGGAGGGGCCTCTATGGCTACACCTTC
CASGEQGRGLYGYTF
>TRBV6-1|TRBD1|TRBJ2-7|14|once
TGTGCCAGCAGTGGGAGACAGGGGGCGGGCGAGCAGTACTTC
CASSGRQGAGEQYF
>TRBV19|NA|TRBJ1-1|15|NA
TGTGCCAGTAGTCCCTCCCTCCTGGAGAACACTGAAGCTTTCTTT
CASSPSLLENTEAFF
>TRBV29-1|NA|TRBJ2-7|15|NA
TGCAGCGTTGAGTTCCGATCCGGGGTTCAGTACGAGCAGTACTTC
CSVEFRSGVQYEQYF
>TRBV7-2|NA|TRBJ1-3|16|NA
TGTGCCAGCAGCTTAGTTCACGGTAACTCTGGAAACACCATATATTTT
CASSLVHGNSGNTIYF
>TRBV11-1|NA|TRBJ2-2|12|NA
TGTGCCAGCAAAACTAGTACCGGGGAGCTGTTTTTT
CASKTSTGELFF
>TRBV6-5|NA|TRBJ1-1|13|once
TGTGCCAGCTCGCGGGATCCGAACACTGAAGCTTTCTTT
CASSRDPNTEAFF
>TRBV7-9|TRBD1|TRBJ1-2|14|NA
TGTGCCAGCAGCTTAGCCGGGACAGCCTATGGCTACACCTTC
CASSLAGTAYGYTF
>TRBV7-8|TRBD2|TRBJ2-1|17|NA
TGTGCCAGCAGCTTAGCCCGCTGGCTAGCGGCCAACAATGAGCAGTTCTTC
CASSLARWLAANNEQFF
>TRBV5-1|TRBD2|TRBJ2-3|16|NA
TGCGCCAGCAGCAATCTAGCGGGGGGGAGCCCAGATACGCAGTATTTT
CASSNLAGGSPDTQYF
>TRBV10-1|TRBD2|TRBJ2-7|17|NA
TGCGCCAGCCGTGTGGTAGCGGGAGGGCCGAGGGTCCACGAGCAGTACTTC
CASRVVAGGPRVHEQYF
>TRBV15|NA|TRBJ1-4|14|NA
TGTGCCACCAGCAGAGGGGCCTCTAATGAAAAACTGTTTTTT
CATSRGASNEKLFF
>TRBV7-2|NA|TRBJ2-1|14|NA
TGTGCCAGCAGCCCCTTTGACAACTACAATGAGCAGTTCTTC
CASSPFDNYNEQFF
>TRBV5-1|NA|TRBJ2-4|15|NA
TGCGCCAGCAGCTTGAATCCGGACCTCGATTACATTCAGTACTTC
CASSLNPDLDYIQYF
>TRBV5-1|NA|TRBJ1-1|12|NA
TGCGCCAGCATGAGCGGTAACACTGAAGCTTTCTTT
CASMSGNTEAFF
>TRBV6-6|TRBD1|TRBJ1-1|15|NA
TGTGCCAGCAGTTCAATAACAGGGGGCGGCACTGAAGCTTTCTTT
CASSSITGGGTEAFF
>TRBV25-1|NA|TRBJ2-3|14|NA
TGTGCCAGCAGTGAATTCCTACGAGCAGATACGCAGTATTTT
CASSEFLRADTQYF
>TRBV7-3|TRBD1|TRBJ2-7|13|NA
TGTGCCAGCTCGCGGGACAGGGCAGGCGAGCAGTACTTC
CASSRDRAGEQYF
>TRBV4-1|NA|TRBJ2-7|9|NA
TGCGCCTCCCGGGGCCTGCGGTACTTC
CASRGLRYF
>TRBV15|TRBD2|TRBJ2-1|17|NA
TGTGCCACCCAAACTAGCGGGAGGGTCAGCTCCTACAATGAGCAGTTCTTC
CATQTSGRVSSYNEQFF
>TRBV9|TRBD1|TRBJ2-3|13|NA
TGTGCCAGCAGCGGGGGGGTAGGGACAGGGCAGTATTTT
CASSGGVGTGQYF
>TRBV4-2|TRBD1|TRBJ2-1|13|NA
TGTGCCAGCAGCACCCGACAGGGGCCTGAGCAGTTCTTC
CASSTRQGPEQFF
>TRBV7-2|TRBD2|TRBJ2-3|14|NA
TGTGCCAGCAGCTCCGGGACTAGCAGGGATACGCAGTATTTT
CASSSGTSRDTQYF
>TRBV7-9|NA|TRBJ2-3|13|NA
TGTGCCAGCAGCCGCACAGGGCCAGATACGCAGTATTTT
CASSRTGPDTQYF
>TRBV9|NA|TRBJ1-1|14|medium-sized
TGTGCCAGCACTTACGGGGGAAGCGACACTGAAGCTTTCTTT
CASTYGGSDTEAFF
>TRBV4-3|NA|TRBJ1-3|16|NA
TGCGCCAGCAGCCAAGATTCCAGAGCCTCTGGAAACACCATATATTTT
CASSQDSRASGNTIYF
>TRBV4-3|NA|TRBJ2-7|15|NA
TGCGCCAGCAGCCACGGCAGGGGATCGACCTACGAGCAGTACTTC
CASSHGRGSTYEQYF
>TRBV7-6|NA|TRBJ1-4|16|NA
TGTGCCAGCAGCTTAGCGATCGGGGGCGCTAATGAAAAACTGTTTTTT
CASSLAIGGANEKLFF
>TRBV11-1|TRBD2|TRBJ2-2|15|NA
TGTGCCAGCAGCTCCCGGGACTACGGGCCCGGGGAGCTGTTTTTT
CASSSRDYGPGELFF
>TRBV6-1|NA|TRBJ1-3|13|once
TGTGCCAGCAGTGTGCAAACTGGAAACACCATATATTTT
CASSVQTGNTIYF
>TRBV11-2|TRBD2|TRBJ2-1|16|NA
TGTGCCAGCAGCTTGGGTGGGACTAGCGGTTACAATGAGCAGTTCTTC
CASSLGGTSGYNEQFF
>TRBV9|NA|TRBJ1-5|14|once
TGTGCCAGCAGTGGGACGGTGTCTAATCAGCCCCAGCATTTT
CASSGTVSNQPQHF
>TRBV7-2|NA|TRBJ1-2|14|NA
TGTGCCAGCAGCTTAGGCCGCCAGGCCTATGGCTACACCTTC
CASSLGRQAYGYTF
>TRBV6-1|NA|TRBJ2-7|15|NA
TGTGCCAGCACTTCACCGGACATCCTAGCGTACGAGCAGTACTTC
CASTSPDILAYEQYF
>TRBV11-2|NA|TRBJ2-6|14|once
TGTGCCAGCGGAGTGGGGTCCGGGGCCAACGTCCTGACTTTC
CASGVGSGANVLTF
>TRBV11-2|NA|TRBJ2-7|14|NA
TGTGCCAGCAGCTCACCTGGGGAGGTCTACGAGCAGTACTTC
CASSSPGEVYEQYF
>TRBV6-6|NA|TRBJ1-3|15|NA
TGTGCCAGCAGACCCGACGCTGAGGCTGGAAACACCATATATTTT
CASRPDAEAGNTIYF
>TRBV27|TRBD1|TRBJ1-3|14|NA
TGTGCCTCCTCGGGGGGACAGTATGGAAACACCATATATTTT
CASSGGQYGNTIYF
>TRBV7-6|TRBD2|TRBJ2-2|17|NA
TGTGCCAGCAGCTTAGGGACTAGCGGGGCCCCCACCGGGGAGCTGTTTTTT
CASSLGTSGAPTGELFF
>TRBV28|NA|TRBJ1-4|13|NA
TGTGCCAGCAGTTCCACAGAGGAGGAAAAACTGTTTTTT
CASSSTEEEKLFF
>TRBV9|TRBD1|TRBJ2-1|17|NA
TGTGCCAGCAGCCTCGAGCCAGGACAGGGGTTTATGGATGAGCAGTTCTTC
CASSLEPGQGFMDEQFF
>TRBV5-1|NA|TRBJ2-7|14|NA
TGCGCCAGCACCCCGCTACAGGGCGCCTACGAGCAGTACTTC
CASTPLQGAYEQYF
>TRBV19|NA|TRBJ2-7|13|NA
TGTGCCAGTAGTATAGGTGCCAACTACGAGCAGTACTTC
CASSIGANYEQYF
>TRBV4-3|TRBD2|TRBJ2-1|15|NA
TGCGCCAGCAGCCAGTCTAGCGGGAGCTACAATGAGCAGTTCTTC
CASSQSSGSYNEQFF
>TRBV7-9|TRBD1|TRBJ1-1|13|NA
TGTGCCAGCAGCCAAGGGGGCGGAACTGAAGCTTTCTTT
CASSQGGGTEAFF
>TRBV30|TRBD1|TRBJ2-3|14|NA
TGTGCCTGGAGTACCCGGGACAGGGGCGATACGCAGTATTTT
CAWSTRDRGDTQYF
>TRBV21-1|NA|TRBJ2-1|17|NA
TGTGCCAGCAGCAAATTTGGCCACCACCTTGTATACAATGAGCAGTTCTTC
CASSKFGHHLVYNEQFF
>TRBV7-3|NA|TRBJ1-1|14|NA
TGTGCCAGCAGCCCCCAGGGACAGAACACTGAAGCTTTCTTT
CASSPQGQNTEAFF
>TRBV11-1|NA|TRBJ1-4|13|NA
TGTGCCAGCAGCTTATTTGACGGTGAAAAACTGTTTTTT
CASSLFDGEKLFF
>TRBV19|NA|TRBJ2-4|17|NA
TGTGCCAGTAGTACCGCCCCCGTGGGGGGCAGGGCAGACCTTCAGTACTTC
CASSTAPVGGRADLQYF
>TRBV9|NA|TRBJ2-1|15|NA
TGTGCCAGCAGCTTTAAACAGGGAGCCTACAATGAGCAGTTCTTC
CASSFKQGAYNEQFF
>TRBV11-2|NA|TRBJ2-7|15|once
TGTGCCAGCACCTCCGGGGGATTAGCCTCCTACGAGCAGTACTTC
CASTSGGLASYEQYF
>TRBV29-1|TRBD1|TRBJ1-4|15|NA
TGCAGCGTTCCGGACAGGGGGACTCGGGGAGAAAAACTGTTTTTT
CSVPDRGTRGEKLFF
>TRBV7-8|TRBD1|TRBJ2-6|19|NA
TGTGCCAGCAGCTTAACGAGGGGGCGAGAACACTCTGGGGCCAACGTCCTGACTTTC
CASSLTRGREHSGANVLTF
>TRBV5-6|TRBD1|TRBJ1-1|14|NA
TGTGCCAGCAGCTTACCGGACAGGGGCAATGAAGCTTTCTTT
CASSLPDRGNEAFF
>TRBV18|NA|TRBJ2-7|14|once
TGTGCCAGCTCACTATCAGGACTGTTGGTAGAGCAGTACTTC
CASSLSGLLVEQYF
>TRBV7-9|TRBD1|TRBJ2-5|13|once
TGTGCCAGCAGCAGAAACAGGGGAGAGACCCAGTACTTC
CASSRNRGETQYF